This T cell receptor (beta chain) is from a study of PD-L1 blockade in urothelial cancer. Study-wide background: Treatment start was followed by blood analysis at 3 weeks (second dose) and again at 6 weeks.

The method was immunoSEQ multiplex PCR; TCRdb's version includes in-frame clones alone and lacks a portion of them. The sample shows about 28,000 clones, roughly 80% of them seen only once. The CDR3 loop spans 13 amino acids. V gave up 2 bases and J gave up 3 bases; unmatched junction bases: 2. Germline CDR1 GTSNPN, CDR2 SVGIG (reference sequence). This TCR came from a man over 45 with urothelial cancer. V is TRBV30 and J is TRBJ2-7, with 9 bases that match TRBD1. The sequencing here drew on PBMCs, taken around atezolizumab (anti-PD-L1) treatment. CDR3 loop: CAWSLTGGYEQYF. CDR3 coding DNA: TGTGCCTGGAGTCTGACAGGGGGCTACGAGCAGTACTTC. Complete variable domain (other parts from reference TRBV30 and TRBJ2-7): SQTIHQWPATLVQPVGSPLSLECTVEGTSNPNLYWYRQAAGRGLQLLFYSVGIGQISSEVPQNLSASRPQDRQFILSSKKLLLSDSGFYLCAWSLTGGYEQYFGPGTRLTVT.